The 14 T cell receptor beta chains presented below share a single source sample, sequenced in a study of shared T cell receptors in the human thymus. This table comes from immunoSEQ multiplex PCR, and its TCRdb copy is limited to in-frame clones, with some not included. The sample lists hundreds of thousands of clones, about 90% occurring once. This sample also appeared in a second study, on human thymus T cells.

Sequencing was performed on thymocytes. These receptors were collected from a boy under three years old with a congenital heart defect.

The rearrangement uses TRBV5-4 and TRBJ2-7; 8 bases are shared with TRBD2. This CDR3 has 15 amino acids. The V gene end was trimmed by 1 base and the J gene end by 4 bases; junction bases not matched to a gene: 7. Germline V gives CDR1 SGHNT, CDR2 YYREEE (reference sequence). The CDR3 nucleotides are TGTGCCAGCAGCTTGCTTGCGGGGGGTTCGTACGAGCAGTACTTC. Residues: CASSLLAGGSYEQYF. Filled out from reference TRBV5-4 and TRBJ2-7, the complete variable domain reads ETGVTQSPTHLIKTRGQQVTLRCSSQSGHNTVSWYQQALGQGPQFIFQYYREEENGRGNFPPRFSGLQFPNYSSELNVNALELDDSALYLCASSLLAGGSYEQYFGPGTRLTVT.

The DNA for the CDR3 is TGCGCCAGCAGCTCCCGACTAGCGGGAGGGCCAGGAGAGCAGTTCTTC. It specifies CASSSRLAGGPGEQFF. This chain joins TRBV5-1 and TRBJ2-1; 14 bases map to TRBD2. Per the germline V gene, CDR1 is SGHRS and CDR2 is YFSETQ. This CDR3 region has 16 residues. The V gene end was trimmed by 3 bases and the J gene end by 10 bases; junction bases not matched to a gene: 9.

This chain uses TRBV4-3 with TRBJ2-1, with unresolved D. The CDR3 extends over 16 amino acids. Germline V gene lookup returns CDR1 LGHNA and CDR2 YSLEER. V lost 0 bases to trimming and J lost 0 bases, with 9 bases between them. The CDR3 spells CASSQDREYSYNEQFF. The CDR3 DNA reads as TGCGCCAGCAGCCAAGATAGAGAGTACTCCTACAATGAGCAGTTCTTC.

The V call is TRBV4-2, the J call TRBJ2-3; 10 bases line up with TRBD2. The V segment lost 0 bases and the J segment 4 bases; nucleotides outside the gene matches: 7. CDR1 is LGHNA and CDR2 is YNFKEQ in the germline V gene. The CDR3 is 17 residues long. In DNA, the CDR3 is TGTGCCAGCAGCCAAGACGAAAGCGGGAGGGCCCCAGATACGCAGTATTTT. Translated, it gives CASSQDESGRAPDTQYF.

About this clone: The sample carries other DNA sequences with the same CDR3. The CDR3 spells CASSFSGSGQPQHF. CDR3 bases: TGTGCCAGCAGTTTTTCAGGGTCGGGTCAGCCCCAGCATTTT. The chain recombines TRBV28 with TRBJ1-5, with D perhaps TRBD1 (5 bases). The CDR3 is 14 residues long. Germline V lookup: CDR1 MDHEN, CDR2 SYDVKM. Between the trimmed V and J ends, which lost 3 bases and 6 bases, there was a span of 12 bases.

The J gene is TRBJ2-1, the V gene TRBV10-3; D is undetermined. Per germline, CDR1 ENHRY and CDR2 SYGVKD. V lost 6 bases to trimming and J lost 4 bases, with 7 bases between them. This CDR3 has 12 residues. The CDR3 region is CAIRTEYNEQFF. The CDR3 nucleotides are TGTGCCATCAGAACAGAGTACAATGAGCAGTTCTTC.

V and J are TRBV4-3 and TRBJ2-6; 8 bases agree with TRBD1. V was pared by 3 bases and J by 1 base, with 8 bases of the junction left unmatched. CDR3 length: 18 residues. The germline gives CDR1 LGHNA, CDR2 YSLEER. The CDR3 bases are TGCGCCAGCAGCCACCCGACAGGGGCGACTTCTGGGGCCAACGTCCTGACTTTC. Its translation is CASSHPTGATSGANVLTF.

This clone was seen a few times. The junction differs from germline at one of its ends, possibly a read error. The chain combines TRBV28 with TRBJ2-7; unclear D gene. Germline assignment: CDR1 MDHEN and CDR2 SYDVKM. There are 13 residues in the CDR3. The CDR3: CASGLYSSYEQYF. The DNA of the CDR3 is TGTGCCAGCGGTTTGTACAGCTCCTACGAGCAGTACTTC. Together with reference TRBV28 and TRBJ2-7, the CDR3 gives the full variable domain: DVKVTQSSRYLVKRTGEKVFLECVQDMDHENMFWYRQDPGLGLRLIYFSYDVKMKEKGDIPEGYSVSREKKERFSLILESASTNQTSMYLCASGLYSSYEQYFGPGTRLTVT.

The rearrangement joins TRBV5-1 to TRBJ2-3; the match to TRBD1 covers 9 bases. CDR1 and CDR2 (germline): SGHRS, YFSETQ. Unmatched junction bases numbered 2, after V lost 0 bases and J lost 0 bases. The CDR3 totals 16 residues. For the CDR3, the DNA is TGCGCCAGCAGCTTGGGGGACAGGGCTAGCACAGATACGCAGTATTTT. Translated, it gives CASSLGDRASTDTQYF.

This clone was counted between two and nine times. The chain couples TRBV5-4 to TRBJ1-5, with 7 bases matching TRBD1. V was clipped by 0 bases and J by 4 bases; unmatched bases: 4. CDR3 length equals 15 residues. CDR1 SGHNT and CDR2 YYREEE come from the germline V gene (reference sequence). The CDR3 DNA reads as TGTGCCAGCAGCTTGGGAACAGGGGATAATCAGCCCCAGCATTTT. Its protein is CASSLGTGDNQPQHF.

The J gene is TRBJ2-5, the V gene TRBV5-1; a possible D gene is TRBD2 (6 bases). The V gene's germline CDR1 is SGHRS and CDR2 YFSETQ. The CDR3 consists of 16 residues. The V end was cut by 4 bases, the J end by 3 bases, with 19 bases between. CDR3 bases: TGCGCCAGCAGCCACCCCTTCTCGCGGACTAAAGAGACCCAGTACTTC. Translating gives CASSHPFSRTKETQYF. Variable domain in full (rest from reference TRBV5-1 and TRBJ2-5): KAGVTQTPRYLIKTRGQQVTLSCSPISGHRSVSWYQQTPGQGLQFLFEYFSETQRNKGNFPGRFSGRQFSNSRSEMNVSTLELGDSALYLCASSHPFSRTKETQYFGPGTRLLVL.

The chain couples TRBV19 to TRBJ1-5; TRBD1 is a possible D gene (5 bases). The V and J ends lost 4 bases and 2 bases respectively, with 21 bases between them. CDR1 LNHDA and CDR2 SQIVND come from the germline V gene (reference sequence). The CDR3 is 18 amino acids. CDR3 nucleotides: TGTGCCAGTAGTAGCTACCATAGGGGTGGGGGGTGCAATCAGCCCCAGCATTTT. Residues: CASSSYHRGGGCNQPQHF.

The chain links TRBV4-3 to TRBJ2-7, with TRBD1 identical over 8 bases. The V segment lost 3 bases and the J segment 3 bases; nucleotides outside the gene matches: 10. This CDR3 spans 16 amino acids. CDR1 and CDR2 (germline): LGHNA, YSLEER. For the CDR3, the DNA is TGCGCCAGCAGCCAGGGTCGACAGGGGAGGTACTACGAGCAGTACTTC. Translating it yields CASSQGRQGRYYEQYF.

The chain couples TRBV27 to TRBJ2-3; 8 nucleotides match TRBD2. V shed 2 bases, J shed 11 bases, and the junction held 6 bases outside the gene matches. The CDR3 loop spans 13 amino acids. The germline V gene encodes CDR1 MNHEY and CDR2 SMNVEV (reference sequence). The CDR3 sequence is CASSLGGGLGQYF. CDR3 DNA: TGTGCCAGCAGTTTAGGAGGGGGACTAGGGCAGTATTTT.